This entry is about one T cell receptor beta chain. The data stem from a study of T cells expressing NK-cell markers. The germline gives CDR1 SGHAT, CDR2 FQNNGV. The CDR3 has 17 residues. TCRdb re-called the 5' RACE reads; every CDR3 protein appears as one record, without DNA. This table lists 400,000 to 550,000 distinct CDR3 sequences. The sample taken for sequencing was blood T cells: a sorted CD56 or NKG2C T cell subset, CD4+ or CD8+ T cells, or bulk PBMC T cells (not recorded which). V is TRBV11-2 and J is TRBJ2-5; the TCRdb D gene call, TRBD2, has no DNA to confirm it. The TCR was taken from a woman between 18 and 69 years old in good health. The CDR3 protein is CASSLGLAGTYQETQYF.